The next 28 T cell receptor beta chains were all read from a single sample in a study of regulatory T cells in long-lasting Graves disease. The time point is: newly diagnosed GD, antithyroid drugs for less than 3 months. After RNA was extracted from PBMCs, the TCR library was made from it. Investigators prepared the TCR beta libraries by applying iRepertoire HTBI primers and Arm-PCR of CDR3 regions. Using its own MiXCR run on the multiplex PCR reads, TCRdb lists one record per CDR3 protein. The profile shows more than 450,000 distinct CDR3 sequences, 12% of them singletons. The same specimen was also included in a second study, on T cells in Graves' hyperthyroidism and ophthalmopathy.

The sample was peripheral blood mononuclear cells (PBMCs), taken at new diagnosis, from a patient treated with antithyroid drugs. These receptors all stem from a woman aged 25-40 years with Graves disease.

This clonotype was observed many times. V gene TRBV27 combines with J gene TRBJ1-2; D perhaps matches TRBD1 (5 bases). There are 16 residues in the CDR3. The V and J ends lost 5 bases and 0 bases respectively, with 16 bases between them. CDR1 and CDR2 (germline): MNHEY, SMNVEV (reference sequence). The CDR3 DNA reads TGTGCCAGCAGTACCCTTCGGGGCAGCACTAACTATGGCTACACCTTC. Translating it yields CASSTLRGSTNYGYTF.

This clonotype was seen many times. The chain uses TRBV19 and TRBJ2-7; TRBD1 is a possible D gene (5 bases). V shed 3 bases and J shed 6 bases, with 21 bases lying between them. The CDR3 runs 16 residues. Per the germline V gene, CDR1 is LNHDA and CDR2 is SQIVND (reference sequence). The CDR3 sequence: CASSISVGRAYFEQYF. CDR3 bases: TGTGCCAGTAGTATTTCCGTTGGCAGGGCGTATTTCGAGCAGTACTTC.

This clonotype was seen many times. The chain is built from TRBV7-2 and TRBJ2-3; D gene ambiguous. Trimming left V 8 bases short and J 0 bases short, with 15 bases between. CDR3 length: 15 amino acids. The germline V gene has CDR1 SGHTA and CDR2 FQGNSA. For the CDR3, the DNA is TGTGCCAGCCGGCCCCTGGCATTTAGCACAGATACGCAGTATTTT. It translates to CASRPLAFSTDTQYF.

V usage is TRBV6-2 or TRBV6-3 and J usage is TRBJ2-2, with D hard to call. V was cut by 7 bases and J by 1 base, with 7 bases left in between. This CDR3 is 13 amino acids long. The V gene's germline CDR1 is MNHEY and CDR2 SVGEGT. The CDR3 bases are TGTGCCAGCAAGGTCGGGAACACCGGGGAGCTGTTTTTT. This translates into CASKVGNTGELFF.

This clonotype was counted only a few times. The rearrangement links TRBV20-1 to TRBJ2-3, with D possibly being TRBD2 (6 bases). CDR1 and CDR2 from the germline V gene are DFQATT and SNEGSKA (reference sequence). The ends were cut back, 6 bases at V and 0 bases at J, with 13 bases in the middle. The CDR3 extends over 14 amino acids. CDR3 bases: TGCAGTGCCCCGTATAGCGGTAGCACAGATACGCAGTATTTT. Amino acid sequence: CSAPYSGSTDTQYF.

This clonotype was found many times. The chain recombines TRBV20-1 with TRBJ1-2; D is unresolved. Trimming removed 0 bases from V and 6 bases from J, with 11 bases in between. The CDR3 length is 13 residues. CDR1 and CDR2 from the germline V gene are DFQATT and SNEGSKA (reference sequence). Here the CDR3 reads CSARDRQANGYTF. CDR3 DNA sequence: TGCAGTGCTAGAGATCGTCAGGCGAATGGCTACACCTTC.

This clonotype was counted many times. V usage is TRBV11-2 and J usage is TRBJ1-4; D uncertain. Germline V CDR1 and CDR2: SGHAT, FQNNGV. Trimming took 5 bases from V and 2 from J, leaving 12 bases between them. The CDR3 has 15 residues. The CDR3 spells CASSRLYSTNEKLFF. In nucleotides, the CDR3 is TGTGCCAGCAGCCGATTATACTCGACTAATGAAAAACTGTTTTTT.

This clonotype was seen a handful of times. This rearrangement joins TRBV20-1 to TRBJ2-1, with TRBD2 matching 11 bases. Per the germline V gene, CDR1 is DFQATT and CDR2 is SNEGSKA (reference sequence). This CDR3 has 15 amino acids. V dropped 2 bases and J dropped 4; count of bases not matched to a gene: 4. For the CDR3, the DNA is TGCAGTGCTAGAAGAATAGCGGGAGGGTACAATGAGCAGTTCTTC. It encodes CSARRIAGGYNEQFF.

This clonotype was seen ten or more times. The V call is TRBV28, the J call TRBJ1-2; D ambiguous. V gave up 6 bases and J gave up 4 bases, with 9 bases separating them. The CDR3 runs 12 residues. CDR1 and CDR2 (germline): MDHEN, SYDVKM. CDR3 sequence (DNA): TGTGCCAGCAGCTTAGGAAGCTATGGCTACACCTTC. Its translation is CASSLGSYGYTF.

This chain uses TRBV3-1 with TRBJ2-1, with D perhaps TRBD1 (5 bases). This CDR3 spans 15 amino acids. V was shortened by 4 bases and J by 2 bases, with 12 bases between the two germline ends. Per the germline V gene, CDR1 is LGHDT and CDR2 is YNNKEL (reference sequence). This chain's CDR3 is CASSPRTKTYNEQFF. For the CDR3, the DNA is TGTGCCAGCAGCCCTCGGACAAAGACCTACAATGAGCAGTTCTTC.

There are many counts of this clonotype. The chain carries TRBV11-2 and TRBJ2-7; D is ambiguous. Trimming took off 3 bases at V and 6 bases at J, with 12 bases between the two ends. The V gene's germline CDR1 is SGHAT and CDR2 FQNNGV. This CDR3 contains 13 residues. The CDR3 DNA sequence: TGTGCCAGCAGCTTTTTTTTGCAACCCGAGCAGTACTTC. It yields the protein CASSFFLQPEQYF.

This clonotype showed up just a few times. This chain uses TRBV20-1 with TRBJ1-5; no reliable D call. Germline CDR1 reads DFQATT; CDR2 reads SNEGSKA (reference sequence). This CDR3 has 13 residues. Trimming cost V 4 bases and J 5 bases, with 12 bases left between them. The CDR3 protein is CSAIRTRYQPQHF. The CDR3 DNA reads as TGCAGTGCTATAAGGACCCGTTATCAGCCCCAGCATTTT.

There are many counts of this clonotype. The chain recombines TRBV6-5 with TRBJ1-1; D may be TRBD1 (5 bases). Trimming shortened V by 4 bases and J by 1 base, and 13 bases separated the two germline ends. This CDR3 has 15 amino acids. Germline-derived CDR1 and CDR2 are MNHEY and SVGAGI. Written as DNA, the CDR3 is TGTGCCAGCAGTTCATCAGGGTGGGCGAACACTGAAGCTTTCTTT. Its translation: CASSSSGWANTEAFF.

This clonotype was recorded at least ten times. V is TRBV5-5 and J is TRBJ2-1; unclear D gene. This CDR3 has 15 amino acids. V was trimmed by 3 bases and J by 7 bases, leaving 17 bases between them. Germline lookup yields CDR1 SGHKS and CDR2 YYEKEE (reference sequence). CDR3: CASSWPRLLWNEQFF. The CDR3 nucleotides are TGTGCCAGCAGCTGGCCTCGCCTTCTGTGGAATGAGCAGTTCTTC.

This clonotype was seen at least ten times. J is TRBJ2-5 and V is TRBV27; D unresolved. From germline, CDR1 is MNHEY and CDR2 SMNVEV (reference sequence). With 6 bases removed from V and 5 bases from J, the gap between germline ends came to 16 bases. The CDR3 contains 14 residues. The CDR3 DNA sequence: TGTGCCAGCAGCCGTAACGGTGCACGGGAGACCCAGTACTTC. Its protein is CASSRNGARETQYF.

This clonotype was recorded a few times. This may stem from a read error, because a much larger clone lies one nucleotide away. The J gene is TRBJ2-5, the V gene TRBV2, with D maybe TRBD1 (6 bases). CDR1 and CDR2 from the germline V gene are SNHLY and FYNNEI. This CDR3 has 13 residues. CDR3 amino acids: CASSDKGEETQCF. The CDR3 DNA reads TGTGCCAGCAGTGACAAGGGGGAAGAGACCCAGTGCTTC.

Ten or more counts support this clonotype. The chain carries TRBV28 and TRBJ1-1; 7 bases match TRBD1. This CDR3 spans 18 amino acids. Trimming cost V 8 bases and J 0 bases; bases outside gene matches: 18. Germline assignment: CDR1 MDHEN and CDR2 SYDVKM. The CDR3 sequence is CASPRDGQAYSLNTEAFF. As DNA, the CDR3 is TGTGCCAGCCCTAGGGATGGACAGGCTTATAGCCTGAACACTGAAGCTTTCTTT.

This clonotype appeared many times. V gene TRBV6-9 combines with J gene TRBJ1-2, with TRBD1 matching 8 bases. Trimming removed 3 bases from V and 4 bases from J; junction bases left unmatched: 4. From germline, CDR1 is MNHGY and CDR2 SVAAGI. The CDR3 totals 14 residues. The CDR3 reads CASSYDDRGYGYTF. In nucleotides, the CDR3 is TGTGCCAGCAGTTACGACGACAGGGGCTATGGCTACACCTTC.

Ten or more counts support this clonotype. The gene calls are TRBV2 and TRBJ1-5, with D maybe TRBD1 (5 bases). In germline, CDR1 is SNHLY, CDR2 FYNNEI. CDR3 size: 13 residues. The V end was cut by 3 bases, the J end by 6 bases, with 9 bases between. The CDR3 DNA is TGTGCCAGCAGTGAGCAGGGTGGTCAGCCCCAGCATTTT. Protein product: CASSEQGGQPQHF.

This rearrangement joins TRBV6-2 or TRBV6-3 to TRBJ2-5, with D unclear. V was clipped by 7 bases and J by 5 bases, with 14 bases between them. Germline V lookup: CDR1 MNHEY, CDR2 SVGEGT. The CDR3 runs to 13 residues. CDR3 bases: TGTGCCAGCACCCTGACGGGTGAGGAGACCCAGTACTTC. Encoded protein: CASTLTGEETQYF.

This clonotype was seen ten or more times. This chain uses TRBV7-9 with TRBJ2-1; possible D gene TRBD2, 5 bases. V lost 7 bases, J lost 5 bases, and 12 bases lay in between. CDR1 and CDR2 (germline): SEHNR, FQNEAQ (reference sequence). There are 13 residues in the CDR3. CDR3 DNA: TGTGCCAGCACCATTCCCGGGGACAATGAGCAGTTCTTC. The encoded protein is CASTIPGDNEQFF. Using reference TRBV7-9 and TRBJ2-1 for the parts outside the CDR3, the full variable domain is DTGVSQNPRHKITKRGQNVTFRCDPISEHNRLYWYRQTLGQGPEFLTYFQNEAQLEKSRLLSDRFSAERPKGSFSTLEIQRTEQGDSAMYLCASTIPGDNEQFFGPGTRLTVL.

V gene TRBV5-5 combines with J gene TRBJ1-4, with TRBD1 identical over 9 bases. The germline V gene has CDR1 SGHKS and CDR2 YYEKEE (reference sequence). The CDR3 has 14 residues. Trimming removed 5 bases from V and 5 bases from J; junction bases left unmatched: 4. This chain's CDR3 is CASRPGTGNEKLFF. Written as DNA, the CDR3 is TGTGCCAGCAGACCCGGGACAGGGAATGAAAAACTGTTTTTT.

This sequence joins TRBV2 and TRBJ2-1, with TRBD1 matching over 12 bases. The trim removed 5 bases at V and 8 bases at J, leaving 10 bases unmatched. Germline loops: CDR1 SNHLY, CDR2 FYNNEI. CDR3 length: 16 residues. The CDR3 here is CASSRSGTGGTDEQFF. CDR3 nucleotides: TGTGCCAGCAGTCGATCCGGGACAGGGGGCACGGATGAGCAGTTCTTC.

In this sample, this clonotype turned up a few times. This chain links TRBV20-1 with TRBJ2-1, with D unresolved. Trimming took 0 bases from V and 8 from J, leaving 14 bases between them. CDR3 size: 14 residues. Per germline, CDR1 DFQATT and CDR2 SNEGSKA (reference sequence). The CDR3 nucleotides read TGCAGTGCTAGAGACTTCGGGTGGGCCGATGAGCAGTTCTTC. Translation: CSARDFGWADEQFF.

There are a few counts of this clonotype. V and J are TRBV4-1 and TRBJ1-6; D call uncertain. Germline V gene lookup returns CDR1 MGHRA and CDR2 YSYEKL. The CDR3 is made up of 16 amino acids. V was trimmed by 0 bases and J by 0 bases, leaving 6 bases between them. The CDR3 DNA sequence: TGCGCCAGCAGCCAAGACCCGGGCTCCTATAATTCACCCCTCCACTTT. Amino acids: CASSQDPGSYNSPLHF.

This clonotype was counted at least ten times. The rearrangement joins TRBV20-1 to TRBJ2-7; the D gene is possibly TRBD2 (5 bases). Per the germline V gene, CDR1 is DFQATT and CDR2 is SNEGSKA (reference sequence). The CDR3 covers 14 residues. V was pared by 3 bases and J by 0 bases, with 12 bases between. The CDR3: CSASEDWSSYEQYF. The CDR3 nucleotides are TGCAGTGCTAGTGAGGACTGGAGCTCCTACGAGCAGTACTTC.

This clonotype has a count of ten or more. The chain is built from TRBV3-1 and TRBJ1-5; D not resolved. CDR3 length equals 12 residues. V lost 1 base to trimming and J lost 7 bases, with 5 bases between them. CDR1 LGHDT and CDR2 YNNKEL come from the germline V gene (reference sequence). CDR3 DNA: TGTGCCAGCAGCCAAGGGGAACAGCCCCAGCATTTT. Amino acids: CASSQGEQPQHF.

As for this clonotype: The junction shows a germline mismatch at one end, possibly a read error. This chain uses TRBV13 with TRBJ2-7; the match to TRBD1 covers 7 bases. Germline CDR1 PRHDT, CDR2 FYEKMQ (reference sequence). The CDR3 runs to 15 residues. CDR3 sequence reads: CASSLGTANPYEQYF. The CDR3 nucleotides read TGTGCCAGCAGCCTAGGGACAGCTAATCCCTACGAGCAGTACTTC. The full variable domain, rest sourced from reference TRBV13 and TRBJ2-7, is AAGVIQSPRHLIKEKRETATLKCYPIPRHDTVYWYQQGPGQDPQFLISFYEKMQSDKGSIPDRFSAQQFSDYHSELNMSSLELGDSALYFCASSLGTANPYEQYFGPGTRLTVT.